The present entry profiles one T cell receptor (beta chain) with its context. Its antigen is unidentified. The source material, RNA transcripts, was used to amplify TCR beta CDR3 regions. First-round RT-PCR targeting the TCR CDR3 was performed with the HTBI primer set. TCRdb re-called the multiplex PCR reads with MiXCR, one entry per CDR3 protein. The data hold hundreds of thousands of distinct CDR3 sequences, with 20% observed a single time. This entry comes from a study of T cells in Graves' hyperthyroidism and ophthalmopathy. Out of approximately 10 ml of fresh peripheral blood came the PBMCs. V was pared by 0 bases and J by 10 bases, with 4 bases between. There are 10 residues in the CDR3. Per germline, CDR1 GTSNPN and CDR2 SVGIG (reference sequence). Study results and limitations: The model's output predicted ophthalmopathy at a median of roughly 6 months prior to onset. The authors' 13 V-J model separated ophthalmopathy from stable hyperthyroidism. Researchers found most expanded thyroid clonotypes above 0.001 in blood as well.

This rearrangement joins TRBV30 to TRBJ2-1; no clear D. Specimen: blood. The sequence came from a man aged 25 to 40 with Graves' ophthalmopathy. The CDR3 DNA follows: TGTGCCTGGAGTGTGGTAGAGCAGTTCTTC. It codes for CAWSVVEQFF.